The next 14 T cell receptor beta chains were all read from a single sample in a study of T-cell memory formation after mild COVID-19. MiXCR was run by TCRdb on the 5' RACE reads, yielding one entry per CDR3 protein. This sample carries some 130,000 distinct CDR3 sequences, over 15% of them seen once, and the ten largest clones take approximately 5%. The specimen sequenced was PBMCs or a T cell subset sorted from them (not recorded which). The receptors shown here come from a young man who had mild COVID-19 (a few samples of this study predate the infection). Cell type and time point are not known.

The rearrangement links TRBV5-1 to TRBJ1-2; D gene ambiguous. Germline V gene data show CDR1 as SGHRS and CDR2 as YFSETQ. V lost 7 bases and J 4 bases, leaving 20 bases between the germline ends. This CDR3 is 15 amino acids long. DNA of the CDR3: TGCGCCAGCTTAACCTTCTCTCTGATTTTCTATGGCTACACCTTC. Amino acid sequence: CASLTFSLIFYGYTF.

This rearrangement joins TRBV14 to TRBJ1-2; 7 bases map to TRBD1. This CDR3 has 13 amino acids. J lost 10 bases, V lost 6 bases, and 11 bases had no gene match. Per germline, CDR1 SGHDN and CDR2 FVKESK. The CDR3, as DNA: TGTGCCAGCAGAGCGAACCCGACAGGGAACTACACCTTC. Encoded protein: CASRANPTGNYTF.

The chain joins TRBV6-5 to TRBJ2-4; D remains ambiguous. The V end was cut by 4 bases, the J end by 2 bases, with 0 bases between. The germline V gene encodes CDR1 MNHEY and CDR2 SVGAGI. The CDR3 length is 11 residues. CDR3 loop: CASSSKNIQYF. The CDR3 coding sequence is TGTGCCAGCAGTTCCAAAAACATTCAGTACTTC.

Only one count was recorded for this clonotype. V usage is TRBV12-3 or TRBV12-4 and J usage is TRBJ2-5, with 10 bases that match TRBD1. Unmatched junction bases numbered 12, after V lost 6 bases and J lost 5 bases. The CDR3 is 16 amino acids. The CDR3: CASRFQPGQGRETQYF. The CDR3 DNA reads TGTGCCAGCAGATTCCAGCCGGGACAGGGGAGGGAGACCCAGTACTTC.

The V and J genes are TRBV5-5 and TRBJ1-1; D unresolved. The CDR3 is 12 residues long. V was shortened by 0 bases and J by 6 bases, with 6 bases between the two germline ends. Germline loops: CDR1 SGHKS, CDR2 YYEKEE (reference sequence). CDR3 region: CASSLEKAEAFF. DNA of the CDR3: TGTGCCAGCAGCTTGGAGAAGGCTGAAGCTTTCTTT.

This clonotype was counted between two and nine times. The chain is built from TRBV24-1 and TRBJ2-3; 8 bases line up with TRBD1. The CDR3 sequence is 15 residues long. Losses at the gene ends were 2 bases for V and 5 bases for J; bases not matched to a gene: 5. CDR1 is KGHDR, CDR2 SFDVKD, per germline. The CDR3 bases are TGTGCCACCAGTGATTCCCAGGGGGCCAGAGATACGCAGTATTTT. Its translation is CATSDSQGARDTQYF.

This clonotype came up a few times. The chain combines TRBV7-9 with TRBJ2-5; D might be TRBD1 or TRBD2, each matching 5 bases. The germline V gene has CDR1 SEHNR and CDR2 FQNEAQ (reference sequence). This CDR3 comprises 13 residues. The V and J ends lost 10 bases and 2 bases respectively, with 14 bases between them. In nucleotides, the CDR3 is TGTGCCACCCTGGGTGGGACGCAAGAGACCCAGTACTTC. This gives the protein CATLGGTQETQYF.

This clonotype has ten or more counts. CDR3 nucleotides: TGTGCCATCAGTCTCCTAAATGGGGGGACTAGCAGTTCTGATACGCAGTATTTT. Protein: CAISLLNGGTSSSDTQYF. This chain links TRBV10-3 with TRBJ2-3, with 9 bases aligning to TRBD2. Germline V lookup: CDR1 ENHRY, CDR2 SYGVKD. The J segment lost 6 bases and the V segment lost 5 bases, leaving 18 bases of the junction unmatched. The CDR3 is made up of 18 amino acids.

Ten or more counts support this clonotype. The chain links TRBV7-2 to TRBJ2-5; 11 nucleotides line up with TRBD2. The ends lost 2 bases at V and 1 base at J; junction bases unmatched: 15. This CDR3 region has 20 residues. Germline CDR1 reads SGHTA; CDR2 reads FQGNSA. CDR3 sequence: CASSLIPSSGTSGSQETQYF. The CDR3 DNA is TGTGCCAGCAGCTTAATACCCTCCAGCGGGACTAGCGGAAGCCAAGAGACCCAGTACTTC.

The chain links TRBV12-3 or TRBV12-4 to TRBJ1-1; D possibly corresponds to TRBD1 (5 bases). The V end was cut by 8 bases, the J end by 5 bases, with 9 bases between. The CDR3 contains 11 residues. CDR3 residues: CASSRGTEAFF. The CDR3, as DNA: TGTGCCAGCTCACGGGGGACTGAAGCTTTCTTT.

The rearrangement links TRBV15 to TRBJ2-2; D is ambiguous. Germline values: CDR1 LNHNV, CDR2 YYDKDF (reference sequence). The CDR3 consists of 14 residues. The V and J ends lost 5 bases and 1 base respectively, with 8 bases between them. CDR3 amino acids: CATSLTENTGELFF. The CDR3, as DNA: TGTGCCACCAGCCTAACAGAGAACACCGGGGAGCTGTTTTTT.

This chain joins TRBV3-1 and TRBJ1-1; possibly TRBD1 for D (5 bases). With 8 bases removed from V and 1 base from J, the gap between germline ends came to 11 bases. Germline V lookup: CDR1 LGHDT, CDR2 YNNKEL (reference sequence). This CDR3 comprises 13 residues. The CDR3 sequence is CASGRTGNTEAFF. CDR3 nucleotides: TGTGCCAGCGGACGCACAGGGAACACTGAAGCTTTCTTT.

This clonotype has at least ten counts. V usage is TRBV7-2 and J usage is TRBJ2-3; tentative D call: TRBD1 (6 bases). Trimming shortened V by 1 base and J by 0 bases, and 11 bases separated the two germline ends. Germline lookup yields CDR1 SGHTA and CDR2 FQGNSA. The CDR3 covers 16 residues. In DNA form, the CDR3 reads TGTGCCAGCAGCTTAGGAGACAGGCTTAGCACAGATACGCAGTATTTT. Its protein is CASSLGDRLSTDTQYF. Full variable domain (rest looked up from reference TRBV7-2 and TRBJ2-3): GAGVSQSPSNKVTEKGKDVELRCDPISGHTALYWYRQSLGQGLEFLIYFQGNSAPDKSGLPSDRFSAERTGGSVSTLTIQRTQQEDSAVYLCASSLGDRLSTDTQYFGPGTRLTVL.

This clonotype turned up a few times. The J gene is TRBJ2-7, the V gene TRBV7-2; 7 bases line up with TRBD1. Germline V lookup: CDR1 SGHTA, CDR2 FQGNSA. This CDR3 has 14 residues. Losses at the gene ends were 3 bases for V and 2 bases for J; bases not matched to a gene: 4. CDR3: CASSFQDRAYEQYF. CDR3 DNA: TGTGCCAGCAGCTTTCAAGACAGGGCCTACGAGCAGTACTTC.